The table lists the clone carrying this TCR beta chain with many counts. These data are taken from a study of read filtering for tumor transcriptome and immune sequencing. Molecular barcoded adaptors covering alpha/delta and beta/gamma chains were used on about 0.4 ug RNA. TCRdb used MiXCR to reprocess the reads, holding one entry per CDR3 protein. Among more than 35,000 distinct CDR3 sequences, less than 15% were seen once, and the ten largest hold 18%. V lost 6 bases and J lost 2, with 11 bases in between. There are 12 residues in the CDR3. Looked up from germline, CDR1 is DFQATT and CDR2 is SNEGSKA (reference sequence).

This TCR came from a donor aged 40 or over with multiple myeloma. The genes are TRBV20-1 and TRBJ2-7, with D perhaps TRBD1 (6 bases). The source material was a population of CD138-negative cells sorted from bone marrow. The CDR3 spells CSAGGQTYEQYF. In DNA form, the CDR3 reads TGCAGTGCCGGCGGACAGACCTACGAGCAGTACTTC.